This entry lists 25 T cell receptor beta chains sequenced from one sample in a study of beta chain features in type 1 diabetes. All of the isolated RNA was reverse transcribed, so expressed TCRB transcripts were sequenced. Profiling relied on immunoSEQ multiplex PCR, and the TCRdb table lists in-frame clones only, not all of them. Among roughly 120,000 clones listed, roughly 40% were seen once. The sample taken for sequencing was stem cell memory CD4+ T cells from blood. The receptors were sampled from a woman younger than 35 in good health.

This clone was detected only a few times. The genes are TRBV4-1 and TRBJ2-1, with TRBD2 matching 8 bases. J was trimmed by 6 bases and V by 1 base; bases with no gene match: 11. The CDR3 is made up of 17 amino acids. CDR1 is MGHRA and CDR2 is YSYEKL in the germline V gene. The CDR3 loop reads CASSQVLGTRRVNEQFF. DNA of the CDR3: TGCGCCAGCAGCCAAGTTCTAGGGACTAGGAGGGTCAATGAGCAGTTCTTC.

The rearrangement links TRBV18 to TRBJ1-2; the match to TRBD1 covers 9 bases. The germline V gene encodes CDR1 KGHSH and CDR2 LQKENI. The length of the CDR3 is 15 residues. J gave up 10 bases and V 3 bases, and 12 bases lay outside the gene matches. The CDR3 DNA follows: TGTGCCAGCTCACCTCCGGACAGGGGCGCCATATCCTACACCTTC. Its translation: CASSPPDRGAISYTF. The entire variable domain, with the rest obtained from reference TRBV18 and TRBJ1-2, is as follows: NAGVMQNPRHLVRRRGQEARLRCSPMKGHSHVYWYRQLPEEGLKFMVYLQKENIIDESGMPKERFSAEFPKEGPSILRIQQVVRGDSAAYFCASSPPDRGAISYTFGSGTRLTVV.

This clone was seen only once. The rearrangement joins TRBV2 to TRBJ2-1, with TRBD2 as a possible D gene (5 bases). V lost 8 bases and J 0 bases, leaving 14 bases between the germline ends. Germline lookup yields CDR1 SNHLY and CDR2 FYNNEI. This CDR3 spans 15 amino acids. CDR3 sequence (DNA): TGTGCCAGCGGTGTAACTAGGAGCTCCTACAATGAGCAGTTCTTC. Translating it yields CASGVTRSSYNEQFF.

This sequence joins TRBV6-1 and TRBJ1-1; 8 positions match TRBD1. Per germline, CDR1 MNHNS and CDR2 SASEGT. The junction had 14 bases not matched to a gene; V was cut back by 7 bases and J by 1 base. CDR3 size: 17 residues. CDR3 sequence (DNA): TGTGCCAGCAATGACCCCGGCAGGGGGCGGGGGAACACTGAAGCTTTCTTT. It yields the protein CASNDPGRGRGNTEAFF.

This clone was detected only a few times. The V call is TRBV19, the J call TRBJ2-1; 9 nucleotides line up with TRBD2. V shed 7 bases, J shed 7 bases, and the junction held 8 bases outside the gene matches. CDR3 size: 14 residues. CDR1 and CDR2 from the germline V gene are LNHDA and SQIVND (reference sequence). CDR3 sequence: CASTRGLAINEQFF. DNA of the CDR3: TGTGCCAGTACTCGGGGACTAGCAATAAATGAGCAGTTCTTC.

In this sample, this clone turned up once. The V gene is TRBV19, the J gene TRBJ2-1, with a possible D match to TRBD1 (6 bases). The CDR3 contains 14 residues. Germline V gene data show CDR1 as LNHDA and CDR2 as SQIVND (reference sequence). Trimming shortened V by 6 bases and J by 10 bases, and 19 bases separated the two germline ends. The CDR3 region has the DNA TGTGCCAGTAGCCTCAGGGGCTATCCACGGGAGCAGTTCTTC. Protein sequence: CASSLRGYPREQFF.

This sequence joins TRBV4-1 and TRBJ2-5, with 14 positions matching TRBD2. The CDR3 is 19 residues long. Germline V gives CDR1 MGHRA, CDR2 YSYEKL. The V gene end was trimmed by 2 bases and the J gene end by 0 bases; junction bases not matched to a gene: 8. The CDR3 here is CASSQSGTSGSRYQETQYF. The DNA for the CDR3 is TGCGCCAGCAGCCAATCCGGGACTAGCGGGAGCAGGTACCAAGAGACCCAGTACTTC.

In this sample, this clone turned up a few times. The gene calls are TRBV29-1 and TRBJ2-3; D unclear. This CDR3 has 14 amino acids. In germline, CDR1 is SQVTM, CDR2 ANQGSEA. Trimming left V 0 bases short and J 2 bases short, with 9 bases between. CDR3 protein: CSVEDNSFTDTQYF. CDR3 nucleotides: TGCAGCGTTGAAGATAACAGTTTCACAGATACGCAGTATTTT.

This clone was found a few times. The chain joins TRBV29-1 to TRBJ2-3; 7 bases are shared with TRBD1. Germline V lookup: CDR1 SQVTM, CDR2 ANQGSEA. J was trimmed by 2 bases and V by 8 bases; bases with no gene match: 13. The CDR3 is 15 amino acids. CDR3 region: CSTRGGGPNTDTQYF. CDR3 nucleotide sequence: TGCAGCACCCGAGGGGGCGGCCCCAACACAGATACGCAGTATTTT.

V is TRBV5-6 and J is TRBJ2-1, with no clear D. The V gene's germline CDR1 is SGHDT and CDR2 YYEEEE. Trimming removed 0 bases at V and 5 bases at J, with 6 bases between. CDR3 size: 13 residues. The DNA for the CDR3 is TGTGCCAGCAGCTTGGCTCGTAACAATGAGCAGTTCTTC. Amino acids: CASSLARNNEQFF.

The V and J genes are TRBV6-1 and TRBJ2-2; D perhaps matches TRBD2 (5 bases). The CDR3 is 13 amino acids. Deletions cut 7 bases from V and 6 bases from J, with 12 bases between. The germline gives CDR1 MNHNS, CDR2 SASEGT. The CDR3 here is CASMTDWAGELFF. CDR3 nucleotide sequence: TGTGCCAGCATGACGGACTGGGCCGGGGAGCTGTTTTTT.

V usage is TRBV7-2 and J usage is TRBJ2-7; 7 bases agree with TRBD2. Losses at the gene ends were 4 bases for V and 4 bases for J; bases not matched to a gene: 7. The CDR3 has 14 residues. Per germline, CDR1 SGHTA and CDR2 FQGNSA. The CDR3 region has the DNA TGTGCCAGCAGCTCAAGACTAGCTTCGTACGAGCAGTACTTC. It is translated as CASSSRLASYEQYF.

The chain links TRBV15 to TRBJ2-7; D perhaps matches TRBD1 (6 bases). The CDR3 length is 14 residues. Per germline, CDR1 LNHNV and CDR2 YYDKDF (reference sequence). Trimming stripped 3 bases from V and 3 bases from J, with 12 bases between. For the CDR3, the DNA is TGTGCCACCAGCAGCCGGGACAACCTCTACGAGCAGTACTTC. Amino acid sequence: CATSSRDNLYEQYF.

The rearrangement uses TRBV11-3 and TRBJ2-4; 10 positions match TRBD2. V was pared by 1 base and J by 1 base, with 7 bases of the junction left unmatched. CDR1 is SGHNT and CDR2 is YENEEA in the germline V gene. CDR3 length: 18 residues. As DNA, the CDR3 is TGTGCCAGCAGCTTAGTCATCGGAGCGGGAGGGGCCAAAAACATTCAGTACTTC. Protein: CASSLVIGAGGAKNIQYF.

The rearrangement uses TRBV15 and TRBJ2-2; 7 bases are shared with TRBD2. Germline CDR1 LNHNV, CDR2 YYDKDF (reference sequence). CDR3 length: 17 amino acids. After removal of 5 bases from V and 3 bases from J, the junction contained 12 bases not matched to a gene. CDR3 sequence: CATSGGDGAGYTGELFF. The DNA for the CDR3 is TGTGCCACCAGCGGGGGGGACGGCGCGGGGTACACCGGGGAGCTGTTTTTT.

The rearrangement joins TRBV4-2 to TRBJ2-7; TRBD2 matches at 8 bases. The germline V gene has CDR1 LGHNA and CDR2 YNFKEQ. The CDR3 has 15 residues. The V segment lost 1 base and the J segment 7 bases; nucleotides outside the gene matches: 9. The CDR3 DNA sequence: TGTGCCAGCAGCCAAGCCGGGACTAGGTCGGAGGAGCAGTACTTC. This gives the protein CASSQAGTRSEEQYF.

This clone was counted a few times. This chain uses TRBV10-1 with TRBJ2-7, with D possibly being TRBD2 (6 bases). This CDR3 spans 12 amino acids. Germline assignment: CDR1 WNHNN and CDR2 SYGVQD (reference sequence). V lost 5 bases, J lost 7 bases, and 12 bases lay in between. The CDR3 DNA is TGCGCCAGCAGTAGGGACTTGGGGGAGCAGTACTTC. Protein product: CASSRDLGEQYF.

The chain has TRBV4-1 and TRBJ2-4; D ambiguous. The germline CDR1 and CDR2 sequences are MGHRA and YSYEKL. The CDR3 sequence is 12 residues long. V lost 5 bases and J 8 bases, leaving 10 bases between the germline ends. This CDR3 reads CASSTETYIQYF. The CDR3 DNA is TGCGCCAGCAGCACAGAAACATACATTCAGTACTTC.

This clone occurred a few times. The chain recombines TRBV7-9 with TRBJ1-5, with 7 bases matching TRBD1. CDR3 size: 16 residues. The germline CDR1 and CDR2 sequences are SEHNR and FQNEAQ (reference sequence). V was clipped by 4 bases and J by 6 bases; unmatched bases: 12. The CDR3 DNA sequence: TGTGCCAGCAGCTCCTACTCCAGGGGGTTGGGTCAGCCCCAGCATTTT. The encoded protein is CASSSYSRGLGQPQHF.

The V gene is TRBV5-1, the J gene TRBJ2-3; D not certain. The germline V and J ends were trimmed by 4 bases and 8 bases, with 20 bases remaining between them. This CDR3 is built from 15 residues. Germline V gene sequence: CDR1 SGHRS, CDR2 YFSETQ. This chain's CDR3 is CASSPSRIKSGTQYF. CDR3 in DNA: TGCGCCAGCAGCCCCTCGAGAATAAAATCGGGTACGCAGTATTTT. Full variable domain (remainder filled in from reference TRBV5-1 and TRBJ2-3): KAGVTQTPRYLIKTRGQQVTLSCSPISGHRSVSWYQQTPGQGLQFLFEYFSETQRNKGNFPGRFSGRQFSNSRSEMNVSTLELGDSALYLCASSPSRIKSGTQYFGPGTRLTVL.

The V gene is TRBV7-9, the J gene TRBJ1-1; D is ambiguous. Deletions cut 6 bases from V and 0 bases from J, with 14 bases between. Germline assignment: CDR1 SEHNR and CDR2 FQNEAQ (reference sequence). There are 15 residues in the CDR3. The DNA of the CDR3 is TGTGCCAGCAGACCCTCGGGTGGCCTGAACACTGAAGCTTTCTTT. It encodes CASRPSGGLNTEAFF.

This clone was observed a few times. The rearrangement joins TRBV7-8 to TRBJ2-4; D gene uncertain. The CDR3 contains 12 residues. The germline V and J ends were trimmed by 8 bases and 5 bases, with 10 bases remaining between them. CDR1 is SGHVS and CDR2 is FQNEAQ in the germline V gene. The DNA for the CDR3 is TGTGCCAGCGGGCCCCCGGAAAACATTCAGTACTTC. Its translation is CASGPPENIQYF.

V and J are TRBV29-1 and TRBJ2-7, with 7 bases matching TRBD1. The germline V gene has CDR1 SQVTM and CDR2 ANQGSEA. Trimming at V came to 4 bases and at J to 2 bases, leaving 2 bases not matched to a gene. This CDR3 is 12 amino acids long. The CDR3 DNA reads TGCAGCGTTGTTCAGGGGGCCTACGAGCAGTACTTC. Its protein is CSVVQGAYEQYF.

CDR3 sequence reads: CASSSTADGYNEQFF. Written as DNA, the CDR3 is TGTGCCAGCAGCTCCACAGCGGACGGGTACAATGAGCAGTTCTTC. This rearrangement joins TRBV7-3 to TRBJ2-1, with a tentative D call TRBD2 (5 bases). The CDR3 is 15 residues long. V shed 4 bases and J shed 4 bases, with 14 bases lying between them. Germline CDR1 is SGHTA and CDR2 is FQGTGA.

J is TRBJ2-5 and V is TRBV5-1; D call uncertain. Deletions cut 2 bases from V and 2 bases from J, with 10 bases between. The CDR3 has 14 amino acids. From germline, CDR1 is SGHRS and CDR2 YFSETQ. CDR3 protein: CASSFNREQETQYF. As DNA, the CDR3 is TGCGCCAGCAGCTTTAACAGAGAACAAGAGACCCAGTACTTC. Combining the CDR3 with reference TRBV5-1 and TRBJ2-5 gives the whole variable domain KAGVTQTPRYLIKTRGQQVTLSCSPISGHRSVSWYQQTPGQGLQFLFEYFSETQRNKGNFPGRFSGRQFSNSRSEMNVSTLELGDSALYLCASSFNREQETQYFGPGTRLLVL.